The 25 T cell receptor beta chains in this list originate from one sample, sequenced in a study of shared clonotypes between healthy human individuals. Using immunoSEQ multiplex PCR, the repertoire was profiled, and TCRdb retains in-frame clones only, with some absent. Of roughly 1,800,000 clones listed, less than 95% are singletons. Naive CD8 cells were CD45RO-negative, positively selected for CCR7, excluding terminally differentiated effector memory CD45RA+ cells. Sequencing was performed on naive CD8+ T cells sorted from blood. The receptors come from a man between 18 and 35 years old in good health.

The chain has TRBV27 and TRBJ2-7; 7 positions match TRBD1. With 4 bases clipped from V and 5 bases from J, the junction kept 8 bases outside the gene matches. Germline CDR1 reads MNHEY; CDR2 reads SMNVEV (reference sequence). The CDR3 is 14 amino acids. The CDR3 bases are TGTGCCAGCAGTTCGGGACAGCCTGGGGACGAGCAGTACTTC. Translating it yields CASSSGQPGDEQYF.

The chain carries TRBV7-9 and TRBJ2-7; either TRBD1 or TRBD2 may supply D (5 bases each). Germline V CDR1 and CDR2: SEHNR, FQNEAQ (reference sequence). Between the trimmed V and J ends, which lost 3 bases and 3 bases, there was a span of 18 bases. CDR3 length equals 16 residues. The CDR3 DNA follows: TGTGCCAGCAGCTTCTGGGGCTCCAACCGGGACTACGAGCAGTACTTC. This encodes CASSFWGSNRDYEQYF.

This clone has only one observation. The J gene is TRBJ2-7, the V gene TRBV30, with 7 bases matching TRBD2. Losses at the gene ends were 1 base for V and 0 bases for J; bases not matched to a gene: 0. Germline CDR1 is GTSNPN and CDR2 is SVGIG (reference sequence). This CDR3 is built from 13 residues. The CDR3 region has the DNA TGTGCCTGGAGTGGGACTAGCTCCTACGAGCAGTACTTC. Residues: CAWSGTSSYEQYF. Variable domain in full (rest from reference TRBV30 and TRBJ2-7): SQTIHQWPATLVQPVGSPLSLECTVEGTSNPNLYWYRQAAGRGLQLLFYSVGIGQISSEVPQNLSASRPQDRQFILSSKKLLLSDSGFYLCAWSGTSSYEQYFGPGTRLTVT.

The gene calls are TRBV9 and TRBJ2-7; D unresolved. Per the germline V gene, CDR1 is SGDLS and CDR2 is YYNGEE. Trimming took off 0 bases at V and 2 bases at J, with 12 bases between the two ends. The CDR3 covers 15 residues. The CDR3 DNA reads TGTGCCAGCAGCGTAGGGACGGGCCCAACCTACGAGCAGTACTTC. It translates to CASSVGTGPTYEQYF.

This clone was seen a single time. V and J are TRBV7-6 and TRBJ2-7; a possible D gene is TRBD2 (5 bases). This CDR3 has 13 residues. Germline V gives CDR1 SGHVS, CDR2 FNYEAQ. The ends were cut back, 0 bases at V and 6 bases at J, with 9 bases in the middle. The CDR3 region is CASSLAEGIEQYF. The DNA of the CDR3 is TGTGCCAGCAGCTTAGCTGAGGGCATCGAGCAGTACTTC. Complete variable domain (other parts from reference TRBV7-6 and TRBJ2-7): GAGVSQSPRYKVTKRGQDVALRCDPISGHVSLYWYRQALGQGPEFLTYFNYEAQQDKSGLPNDRFSAERPEGSISTLTIQRTEQRDSAMYRCASSLAEGIEQYFGPGTRLTVT.

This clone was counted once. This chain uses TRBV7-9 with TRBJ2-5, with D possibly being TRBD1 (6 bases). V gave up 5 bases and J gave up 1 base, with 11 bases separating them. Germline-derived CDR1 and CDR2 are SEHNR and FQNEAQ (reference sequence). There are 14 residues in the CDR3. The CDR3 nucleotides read TGTGCCAGCAGCCTGGGACACACCCAAGAGACCCAGTACTTC. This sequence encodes CASSLGHTQETQYF. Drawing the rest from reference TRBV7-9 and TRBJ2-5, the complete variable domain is DTGVSQNPRHKITKRGQNVTFRCDPISEHNRLYWYRQTLGQGPEFLTYFQNEAQLEKSRLLSDRFSAERPKGSFSTLEIQRTEQGDSAMYLCASSLGHTQETQYFGPGTRLLVL.

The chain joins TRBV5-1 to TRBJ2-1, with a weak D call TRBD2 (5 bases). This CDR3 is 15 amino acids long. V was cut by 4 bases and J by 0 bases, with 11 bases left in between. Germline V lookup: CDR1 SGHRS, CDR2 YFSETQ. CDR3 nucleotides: TGCGCCAGCAGCCCCTTCAGCGGCTCCTACAATGAGCAGTTCTTC. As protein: CASSPFSGSYNEQFF.

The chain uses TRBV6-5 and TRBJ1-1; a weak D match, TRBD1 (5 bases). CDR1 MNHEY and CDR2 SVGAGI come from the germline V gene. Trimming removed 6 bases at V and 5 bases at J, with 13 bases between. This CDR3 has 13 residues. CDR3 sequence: CASREGWGTEAFF. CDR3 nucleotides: TGTGCCAGCAGGGAGGGCTGGGGGACTGAAGCTTTCTTT.

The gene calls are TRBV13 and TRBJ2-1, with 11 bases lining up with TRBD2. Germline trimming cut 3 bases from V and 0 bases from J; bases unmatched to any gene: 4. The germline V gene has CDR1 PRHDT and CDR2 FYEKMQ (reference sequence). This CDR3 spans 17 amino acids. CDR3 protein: CASSFASGGSSYNEQFF. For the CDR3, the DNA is TGTGCCAGCAGCTTTGCTAGCGGGGGGAGCTCCTACAATGAGCAGTTCTTC.

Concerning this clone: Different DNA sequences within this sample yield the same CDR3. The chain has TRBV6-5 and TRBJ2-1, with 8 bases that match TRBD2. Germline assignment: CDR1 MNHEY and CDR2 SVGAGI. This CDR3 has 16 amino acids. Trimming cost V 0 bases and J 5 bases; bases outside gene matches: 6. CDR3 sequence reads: CASSYSSGETHNEQFF. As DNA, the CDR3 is TGTGCCAGCAGTTACTCTAGCGGGGAAACTCACAATGAGCAGTTCTTC.

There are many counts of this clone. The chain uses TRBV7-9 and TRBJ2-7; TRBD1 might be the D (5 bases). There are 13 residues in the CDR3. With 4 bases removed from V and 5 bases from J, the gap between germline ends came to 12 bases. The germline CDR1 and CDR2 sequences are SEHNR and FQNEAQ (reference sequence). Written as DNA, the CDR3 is TGTGCCAGCAGCTCCATTCAGGGAAACGAGCAGTACTTC. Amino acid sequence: CASSSIQGNEQYF.

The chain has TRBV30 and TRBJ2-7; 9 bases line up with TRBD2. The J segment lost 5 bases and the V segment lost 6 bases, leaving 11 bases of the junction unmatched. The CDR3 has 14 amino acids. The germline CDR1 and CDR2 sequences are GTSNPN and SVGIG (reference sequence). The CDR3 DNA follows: TGTGCCTGCCTTTCTGAGCGGGAGGTGAACGAGCAGTACTTC. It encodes CACLSEREVNEQYF.

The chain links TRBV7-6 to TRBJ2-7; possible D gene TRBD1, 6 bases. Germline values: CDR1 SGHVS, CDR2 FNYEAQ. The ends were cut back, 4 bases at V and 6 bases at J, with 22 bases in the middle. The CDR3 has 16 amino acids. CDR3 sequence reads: CASSSMAGVLGAEQYF. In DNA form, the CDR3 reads TGTGCCAGCAGCTCCATGGCTGGGGTTTTGGGGGCCGAGCAGTACTTC.

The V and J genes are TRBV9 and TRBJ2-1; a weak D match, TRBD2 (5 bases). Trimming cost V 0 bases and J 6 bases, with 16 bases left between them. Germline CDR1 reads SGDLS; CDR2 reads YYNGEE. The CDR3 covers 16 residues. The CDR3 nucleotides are TGTGCCAGCAGCGTAGCAGGAGGTTTTGGATCCAATGAGCAGTTCTTC. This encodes CASSVAGGFGSNEQFF.

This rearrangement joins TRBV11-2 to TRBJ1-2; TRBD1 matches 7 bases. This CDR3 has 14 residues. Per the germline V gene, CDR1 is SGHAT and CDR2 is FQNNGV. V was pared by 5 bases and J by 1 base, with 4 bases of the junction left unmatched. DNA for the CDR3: TGTGCCAGCAGCCCGACAGGGAGTAACTATGGCTACACCTTC. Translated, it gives CASSPTGSNYGYTF.

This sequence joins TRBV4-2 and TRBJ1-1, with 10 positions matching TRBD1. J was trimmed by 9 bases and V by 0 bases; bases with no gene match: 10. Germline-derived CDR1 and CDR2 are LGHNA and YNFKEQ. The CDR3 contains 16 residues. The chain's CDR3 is CASSQDYRTGGSKAFF. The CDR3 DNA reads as TGTGCCAGCAGCCAAGACTATCGGACAGGGGGTTCTAAAGCTTTCTTT.

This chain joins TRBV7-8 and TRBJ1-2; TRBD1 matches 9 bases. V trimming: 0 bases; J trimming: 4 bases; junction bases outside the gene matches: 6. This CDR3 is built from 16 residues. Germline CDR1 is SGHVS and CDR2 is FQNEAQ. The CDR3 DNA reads TGTGCCAGCAGCTTAGCAGAACAGGGGGCGGCCTATGGCTACACCTTC. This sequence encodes CASSLAEQGAAYGYTF.

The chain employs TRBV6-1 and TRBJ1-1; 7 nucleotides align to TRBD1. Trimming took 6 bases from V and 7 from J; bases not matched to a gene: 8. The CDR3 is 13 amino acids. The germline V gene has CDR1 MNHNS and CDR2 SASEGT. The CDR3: CASSADRVIEAFF. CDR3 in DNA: TGTGCCAGCAGCGCAGACAGGGTGATTGAAGCTTTCTTT.

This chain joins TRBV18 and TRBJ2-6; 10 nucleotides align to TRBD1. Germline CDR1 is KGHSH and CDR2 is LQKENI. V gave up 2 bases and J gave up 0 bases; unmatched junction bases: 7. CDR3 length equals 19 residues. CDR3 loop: CASSPGLRTGGSGANVLTF. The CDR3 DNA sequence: TGTGCCAGCTCACCAGGGTTAAGGACAGGGGGCTCTGGGGCCAACGTCCTGACTTTC.

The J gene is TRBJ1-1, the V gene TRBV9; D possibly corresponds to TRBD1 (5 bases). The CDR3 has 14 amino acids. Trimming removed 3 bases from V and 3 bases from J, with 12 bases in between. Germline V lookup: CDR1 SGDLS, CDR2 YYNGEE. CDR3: CASSDLAGDTEAFF. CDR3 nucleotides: TGTGCCAGCAGCGACCTAGCGGGGGACACTGAAGCTTTCTTT.

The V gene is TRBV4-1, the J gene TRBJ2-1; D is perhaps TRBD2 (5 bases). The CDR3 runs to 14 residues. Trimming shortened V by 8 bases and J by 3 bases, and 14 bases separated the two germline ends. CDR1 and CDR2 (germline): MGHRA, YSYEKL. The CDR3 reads CASGSGVNYNEQFF. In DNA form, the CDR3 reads TGCGCCAGCGGGTCCGGGGTGAACTACAATGAGCAGTTCTTC.

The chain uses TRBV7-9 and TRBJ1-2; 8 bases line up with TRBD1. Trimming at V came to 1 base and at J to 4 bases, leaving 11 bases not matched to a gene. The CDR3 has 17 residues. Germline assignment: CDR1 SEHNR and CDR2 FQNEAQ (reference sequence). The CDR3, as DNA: TGTGCCAGCAGCTTAGTCCTCCCAGACAGGGGCGGCTATGGCTACACCTTC. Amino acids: CASSLVLPDRGGYGYTF.

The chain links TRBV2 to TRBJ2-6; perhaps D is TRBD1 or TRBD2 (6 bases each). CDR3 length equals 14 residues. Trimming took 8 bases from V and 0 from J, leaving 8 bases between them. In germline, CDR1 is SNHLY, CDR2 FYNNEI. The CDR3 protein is CASGGGSGANVLTF. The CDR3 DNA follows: TGTGCCAGCGGAGGGGGCTCTGGGGCCAACGTCCTGACTTTC.

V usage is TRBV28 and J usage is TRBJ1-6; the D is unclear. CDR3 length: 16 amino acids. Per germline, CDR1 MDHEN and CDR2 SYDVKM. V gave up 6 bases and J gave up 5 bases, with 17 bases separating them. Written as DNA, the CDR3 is TGTGCCAGCAGAAAGGACCACAGCGAAGATAATTCACCCCTCCACTTT. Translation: CASRKDHSEDNSPLHF.

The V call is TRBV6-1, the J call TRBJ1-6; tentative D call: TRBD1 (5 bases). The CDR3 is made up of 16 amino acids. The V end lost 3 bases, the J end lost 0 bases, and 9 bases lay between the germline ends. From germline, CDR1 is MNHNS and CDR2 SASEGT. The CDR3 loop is CASSDRGRSYNSPLHF. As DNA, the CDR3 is TGTGCCAGCAGTGACCGGGGCCGCTCCTATAATTCACCCCTCCACTTT.